The 2 T cell receptor beta chains given below trace back to one sample, sequenced in a study of blood T cell repertoires in COVID-19. Clones were sequenced by immunoSEQ multiplex PCR, and TCRdb holds only the in-frame ones, with some missing. The sample holds approximately 240,000 clones, roughly four fifths seen once. Sequencing was carried out using peripheral blood. The origin of the receptors is a woman aged 55-69 years with acute or convalescent COVID-19.

This sequence joins TRBV2 and TRBJ1-6; the D gene is possibly TRBD1 (5 bases). Germline assignment: CDR1 SNHLY and CDR2 FYNNEI. Trimming took off 0 bases at V and 9 bases at J, with 6 bases between the two ends. CDR3 length: 13 amino acids. CDR3: CASSEAGGSPLHF. The CDR3 coding sequence is TGTGCCAGCAGTGAAGCGGGGGGTTCACCCCTCCACTTT.

V usage is TRBV7-9 and J usage is TRBJ2-1, with 7 bases that match TRBD1. CDR1 is SEHNR, CDR2 FQNEAQ, per germline (reference sequence). This CDR3 contains 15 residues. V shed 5 bases and J 2 bases; nucleotides not matched to a gene: 6. CDR3 bases: TGTGCCAGCAGCCCCATGGGGACAGCCTACAATGAGCAGTTCTTC. Its protein is CASSPMGTAYNEQFF. Looking up the rest from reference TRBV7-9 and TRBJ2-1 gives the full variable domain: DTGVSQNPRHKITKRGQNVTFRCDPISEHNRLYWYRQTLGQGPEFLTYFQNEAQLEKSRLLSDRFSAERPKGSFSTLEIQRTEQGDSAMYLCASSPMGTAYNEQFFGPGTRLTVL.